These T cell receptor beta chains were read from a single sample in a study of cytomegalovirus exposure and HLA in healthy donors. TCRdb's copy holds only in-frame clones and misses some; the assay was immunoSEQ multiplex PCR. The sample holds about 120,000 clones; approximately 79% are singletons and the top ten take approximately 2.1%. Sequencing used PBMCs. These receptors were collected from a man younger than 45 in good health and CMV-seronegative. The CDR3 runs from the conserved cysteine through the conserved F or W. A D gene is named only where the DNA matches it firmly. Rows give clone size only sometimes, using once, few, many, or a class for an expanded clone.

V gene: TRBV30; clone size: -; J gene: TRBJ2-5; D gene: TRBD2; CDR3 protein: CAWSYSRLGGQETQYF; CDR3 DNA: TGTGCCTGGAGTTATTCAAGGCTGGGGGGGCAAGAGACCCAGTACTTC
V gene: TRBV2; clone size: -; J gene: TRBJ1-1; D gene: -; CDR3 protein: CASSADQTPNTEAFF; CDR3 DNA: TGTGCCAGCAGCGCTGACCAGACACCGAACACTGAAGCTTTCTTT
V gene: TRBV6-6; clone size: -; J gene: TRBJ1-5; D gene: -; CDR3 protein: CASSYSVSGDQPQHF; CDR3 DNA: TGTGCCAGCAGTTACTCTGTCAGTGGAGATCAGCCCCAGCATTTT
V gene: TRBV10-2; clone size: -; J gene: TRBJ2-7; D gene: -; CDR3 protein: CASTETGQFFYEQYF; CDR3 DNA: TGCGCCAGCACCGAAACAGGACAGTTCTTCTACGAGCAGTACTTC
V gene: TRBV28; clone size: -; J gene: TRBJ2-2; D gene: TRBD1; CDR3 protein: CASSLNGQGNTGELFF; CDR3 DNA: TGTGCCAGCAGTTTAAACGGACAGGGTAACACCGGGGAGCTGTTTTTT
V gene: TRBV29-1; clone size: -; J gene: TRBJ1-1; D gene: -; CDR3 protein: CSVEIQHTEAFF; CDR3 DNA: TGCAGCGTTGAAATACAGCACACTGAAGCTTTCTTT
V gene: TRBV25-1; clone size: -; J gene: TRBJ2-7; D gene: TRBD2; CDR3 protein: CASSVPGLAGGGEQYF; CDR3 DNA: TGTGCCAGCAGTGTTCCGGGACTAGCGGGGGGGGGCGAGCAGTACTTC
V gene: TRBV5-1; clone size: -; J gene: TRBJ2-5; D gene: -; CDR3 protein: CASSHPASGQETQYF; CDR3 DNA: TGCGCCAGCAGCCACCCGGCATCGGGGCAAGAGACCCAGTACTTC
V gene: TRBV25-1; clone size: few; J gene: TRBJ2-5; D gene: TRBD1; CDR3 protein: CASSGGQVQETQYF; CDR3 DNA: TGTGCCAGCAGTGGAGGACAGGTACAAGAGACCCAGTACTTC
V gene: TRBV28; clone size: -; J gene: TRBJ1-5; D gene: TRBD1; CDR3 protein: CASTPPGQRLWPQHF; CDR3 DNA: TGTGCCAGCACCCCCCCGGGACAGAGGCTATGGCCCCAGCATTTT
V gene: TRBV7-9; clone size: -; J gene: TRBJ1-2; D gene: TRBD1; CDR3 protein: CSSSLEEQGAFYGYTF; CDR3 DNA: TGTTCCAGCAGCTTAGAGGAACAGGGGGCGTTCTATGGCTACACCTTC
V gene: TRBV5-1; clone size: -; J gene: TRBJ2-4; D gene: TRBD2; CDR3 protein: CASSSLPGGGNIQYF; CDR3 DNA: TGCGCCAGCAGCTCTCTACCGGGGGGGGGAAACATTCAGTACTTC
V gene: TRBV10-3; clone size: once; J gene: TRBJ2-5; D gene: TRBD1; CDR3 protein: CAISEPDRGPGTQYF; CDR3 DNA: TGTGCCATCAGTGAGCCGGACAGGGGGCCGGGGACCCAGTACTTC
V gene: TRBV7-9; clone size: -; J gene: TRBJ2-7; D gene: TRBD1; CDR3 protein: CASSLAHKRDRDSSEQYF; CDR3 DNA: TGTGCCAGCAGCTTAGCGCATAAAAGGGACAGGGATTCCAGCGAGCAGTACTTC
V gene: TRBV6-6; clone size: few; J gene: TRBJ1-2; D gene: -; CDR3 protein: CASSYGQGYNYGYTF; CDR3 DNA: TGTGCCAGCAGTTACGGGCAGGGGTATAACTATGGCTACACCTTC
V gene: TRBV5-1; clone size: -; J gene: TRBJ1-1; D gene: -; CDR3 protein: CASSYGVMNTEAFF; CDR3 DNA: TGCGCCAGCAGCTACGGAGTTATGAACACTGAAGCTTTCTTT
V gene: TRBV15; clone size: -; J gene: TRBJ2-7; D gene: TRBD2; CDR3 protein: CATSRGVQGGYEQYF; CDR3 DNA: TGTGCCACCAGCAGAGGGGTGCAGGGAGGGTACGAGCAGTACTTC
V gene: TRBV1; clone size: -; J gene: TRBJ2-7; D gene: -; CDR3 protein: CTSSHDRYRSSYEQYF; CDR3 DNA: TGCACCAGCAGCCACGATAGATACAGGAGCTCCTACGAGCAGTACTTC
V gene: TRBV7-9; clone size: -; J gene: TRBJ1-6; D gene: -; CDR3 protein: CASSFLGADSPLHF; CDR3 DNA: TGTGCCAGCAGCTTCTTAGGGGCCGATTCACCCCTCCACTTT
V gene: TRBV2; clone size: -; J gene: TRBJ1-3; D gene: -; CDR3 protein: CASRGGAGNTIYF; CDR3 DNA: TGTGCCAGCAGGGGGGGAGCTGGAAACACCATATATTTT
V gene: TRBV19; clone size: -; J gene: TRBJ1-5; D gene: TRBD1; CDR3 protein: CASSRRDRGSSNQPQHF; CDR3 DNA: TGTGCCAGTAGTCGCCGGGACAGGGGGAGTAGCAATCAGCCCCAGCATTTT
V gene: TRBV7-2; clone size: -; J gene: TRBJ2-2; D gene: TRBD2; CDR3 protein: CASSLNTSGVRGSGELFF; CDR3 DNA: TGTGCCAGCAGCTTAAACACTAGCGGGGTTCGGGGGTCCGGGGAGCTGTTTTTT
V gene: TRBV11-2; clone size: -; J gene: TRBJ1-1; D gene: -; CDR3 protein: CASSLEGRGSPNTEAFF; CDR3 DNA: TGTGCCAGCAGCTTAGAGGGTAGGGGTAGCCCGAACACTGAAGCTTTCTTT
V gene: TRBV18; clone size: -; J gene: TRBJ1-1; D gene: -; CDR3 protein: CASSPPRVGSTEAFF; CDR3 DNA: TGTGCCAGCTCACCACCGAGGGTGGGTAGCACTGAAGCTTTCTTT
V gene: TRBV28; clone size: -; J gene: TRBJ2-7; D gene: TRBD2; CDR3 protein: CASSLMAGGISEQYF; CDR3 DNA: TGTGCCAGCAGTTTAATGGCGGGGGGTATAAGCGAGCAGTACTTC
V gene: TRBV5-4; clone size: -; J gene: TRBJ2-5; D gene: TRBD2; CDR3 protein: CASSPGGLAGARLQETQYF; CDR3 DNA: TGTGCCAGCAGCCCGGGGGGACTAGCGGGGGCGCGCCTTCAAGAGACCCAGTACTTC
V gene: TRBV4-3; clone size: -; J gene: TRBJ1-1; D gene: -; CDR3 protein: CASSRDRNTEAFF; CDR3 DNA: TGCGCCAGCAGCCGAGACAGGAACACTGAAGCTTTCTTT